These 9 T cell receptor beta chains were all obtained from the same sample, sequenced in a study of OX40 agonist ivuxolimab in advanced cancers. TCRdb's table, derived via immunoSEQ multiplex PCR, lists solely in-frame clones and lacks some. This table holds over 85,000 clones, 85% to 95% found once. The sequencing here drew on CD4+ or CD8+ T cells sorted from blood, taken in a trial of the OX40 agonist ivuxolimab. These receptors originate from an adult with an advanced solid tumor such as melanoma, head and neck, liver or kidney cancer.

The gene calls are TRBV30 and TRBJ2-3; the match to TRBD2 covers 9 bases. CDR3 size: 16 residues. J lost 10 bases, V lost 3 bases, and 17 bases had no gene match. CDR1 GTSNPN and CDR2 SVGIG come from the germline V gene (reference sequence). This chain's CDR3 is CAWRGGTSSRLRPQYF. The CDR3 coding sequence is TGTGCCTGGAGGGGAGGGACTAGCAGCCGCCTGAGGCCGCAGTATTTT.

The rearrangement links TRBV6-6 to TRBJ1-3, with D possibly being TRBD1 (5 bases). The V gene lost 6 bases and the J gene lost 0 bases, with 9 bases spanning the gap. The germline V gene has CDR1 MNHNY and CDR2 SVGAGI (reference sequence). CDR3 length: 14 residues. The CDR3 region is CASRATVSGNTIYF. CDR3 in DNA: TGTGCCAGCAGGGCGACAGTCTCTGGAAACACCATATATTTT.

In DNA, the CDR3 is TGCGCCAGCAGCCAAGTCGCGCGGGGGGGCCTTAACTATGGCTACACCTTC. This sequence encodes CASSQVARGGLNYGYTF. This sequence joins TRBV4-1 and TRBJ1-2; maybe TRBD1 (6 bases). This CDR3 has 17 amino acids. CDR1 is MGHRA and CDR2 is YSYEKL in the germline V gene. Trimming left V 1 base short and J 1 base short, with 16 bases between.

The V gene is TRBV11-2, the J gene TRBJ1-1; no clear D gene. Trimming removed 2 bases from V and 7 bases from J, with 11 bases in between. There are 13 residues in the CDR3. Per the germline V gene, CDR1 is SGHAT and CDR2 is FQNNGV. The CDR3 loop is CASSLMFGGEAFF. The CDR3 DNA reads TGTGCCAGCAGCTTAATGTTTGGTGGTGAAGCTTTCTTT.

The rearrangement uses TRBV9 and TRBJ1-4; the D gene is possibly TRBD1 (5 bases). The CDR3 is 14 residues long. Germline CDR1 SGDLS, CDR2 YYNGEE. V lost 3 bases and J 2 bases, leaving 8 bases between the germline ends. The CDR3 DNA reads as TGTGCCAGCAGCGAAAAGGGGACTAATGAAAAACTGTTTTTT. This translates into CASSEKGTNEKLFF.

The chain joins TRBV30 to TRBJ1-3; D may be TRBD1 (6 bases). This CDR3 has 15 amino acids. V dropped 4 bases and J dropped 3 bases, with 16 bases sitting between them. Germline CDR1 and CDR2: GTSNPN and SVGIG (reference sequence). The CDR3 is CAWNPRGGIGNTIYF. In DNA, the CDR3 is TGTGCCTGGAATCCACGAGGGGGTATTGGAAACACCATATATTTT.

The CDR3 spells CASSQGGRGIDEQYF. CDR3 coding DNA: TGCGCCAGCAGCCAAGGGGGCAGGGGTATCGACGAGCAGTACTTC. V gene TRBV4-3 combines with J gene TRBJ2-7; D might be TRBD1 (6 bases). This CDR3 comprises 15 residues. Germline loops: CDR1 LGHNA, CDR2 YSLEER. Trimming took 1 base from V and 5 from J, leaving 15 bases between them.

This chain connects TRBV6-6 to TRBJ2-5; 8 nucleotides match TRBD1. Germline CDR1 MNHNY, CDR2 SVGAGI (reference sequence). V trimming: 5 bases; J trimming: 5 bases; junction bases outside the gene matches: 4. The CDR3 covers 13 residues. The CDR3 DNA follows: TGTGCCAGCAGTGGACAGGGTGGCGAGACCCAGTACTTC. This sequence encodes CASSGQGGETQYF.

CDR3 DNA sequence: TGTGCCAGCTCACCAGTCCCCATGAGGGGGGAGCTGTTTTTT. As protein: CASSPVPMRGELFF. This rearrangement joins TRBV18 to TRBJ2-2; D call uncertain. The CDR3 is made up of 14 amino acids. Trimming left V 2 bases short and J 8 bases short, with 12 bases between. Germline V gene data show CDR1 as KGHSH and CDR2 as LQKENI.